The clone carrying this T cell receptor (beta chain) was recorded only once. The sample is drawn from a study of blood T cell repertoires in COVID-19. About the study: Researchers got acute and convalescent COVID-19 samples from the United States, Italy and Spain. T cells, B-cell-depleted T cells, or PBMCs supplied cDNA or gDNA.

The CDR3 sequence is 16 residues long. V dropped 0 bases and J dropped 0 bases, with 6 bases sitting between them. Germline V gene sequence: CDR1 MNHEY, CDR2 SVGEGT. Original processing notes: Amplification from reference gene primers served as the basis for estimated nucleated cell counts. Sequencing was performed with immunoSEQ multiplex PCR; in TCRdb, only in-frame clones are kept and a portion is missing. V and J calls and clone size are given by that table; D and trimming were obtained from the DNA. The sample contains 130,000 or so clones, approximately 84% of which appear only once. The sequenced material came from peripheral blood. The chain employs TRBV6-2 or TRBV6-3 and TRBJ2-6; D might be TRBD1 (5 bases). The clonotype was recovered from a woman older than 75 with acute or convalescent COVID-19. The CDR3 DNA sequence: TGTGCCAGCAGTTACTCAGGACACTCTGGGGCCAACGTCCTGACTTTC. It is translated as CASSYSGHSGANVLTF.